A selection of T cell receptor beta chains follows, all from one sample in a study of cytotoxic CD8 clonotypes in ibrutinib-treated CLL. Assay: immunoSEQ multiplex PCR; the TCRdb copy retains only in-frame clones and omits some. The sample contains some 150,000 clones, more than 75% of which appear only once. Sequencing used PBMCs, obtained after 36 months of ibrutinib treatment. All receptors derive from a human donor with chronic lymphocytic leukemia. CDR3s include the opening cysteine and the closing phenylalanine or tryptophan. A D gene is named only where the DNA matches it firmly. Size values are once, few and many counts, or a class for expanded clones, and some rows have none.

v_gene: TRBV7-9
abundance: -
j_gene: TRBJ2-3
d_gene: -
CDR3aa: CASSYPGGGASNTQYF
CDR3nt: TGTGCCAGCAGCTACCCAGGAGGGGGGGCTTCCAATACGCAGTATTTT

v_gene: TRBV21-1
abundance: -
j_gene: TRBJ2-7
d_gene: -
CDR3aa: CASRQTTGGSYEQYF
CDR3nt: TGTGCCAGCAGACAGACGACAGGGGGCTCCTACGAGCAGTACTTC

v_gene: TRBV19
abundance: -
j_gene: TRBJ2-5
d_gene: -
CDR3aa: CASSPGQAQETQYF
CDR3nt: TGTGCCAGTAGTCCTGGACAAGCACAAGAGACCCAGTACTTC

v_gene: TRBV4-1
abundance: -
j_gene: TRBJ2-1
d_gene: -
CDR3aa: CASSQISTPNNEQFF
CDR3nt: TGCGCCAGCAGCCAAATATCTACACCGAACAATGAGCAGTTCTTC

v_gene: TRBV6-6
abundance: -
j_gene: TRBJ1-3
d_gene: -
CDR3aa: CASSYSPDGRGNTIYF
CDR3nt: TGTGCCAGCAGTTACTCCCCGGACGGTCGTGGAAACACCATATATTTT

v_gene: TRBV18
abundance: -
j_gene: TRBJ2-7
d_gene: -
CDR3aa: CASSPREAYEQYF
CDR3nt: TGTGCCAGCTCACCCAGGGAGGCCTACGAGCAGTACTTC

v_gene: TRBV19
abundance: -
j_gene: TRBJ1-1
d_gene: -
CDR3aa: CASTPGHMNTEAFF
CDR3nt: TGTGCCAGTACACCGGGACATATGAACACTGAAGCTTTCTTT

v_gene: TRBV6-5
abundance: -
j_gene: TRBJ2-7
d_gene: TRBD2
CDR3aa: CASSYSASGRVEQYF
CDR3nt: TGTGCCAGCAGTTACTCCGCTAGCGGGAGAGTCGAGCAGTACTTC

v_gene: TRBV2
abundance: -
j_gene: TRBJ2-4
d_gene: TRBD2
CDR3aa: CASSLAGLAKNIQYF
CDR3nt: TGTGCCAGCAGTCTAGCGGGCCTAGCCAAAAACATTCAGTACTTC

v_gene: TRBV5-6
abundance: -
j_gene: TRBJ2-7
d_gene: TRBD2
CDR3aa: CASSRGDTSGRTYEQYF
CDR3nt: TGTGCCAGCAGCAGGGGGGATACTAGCGGGAGAACTTACGAGCAGTACTTC

v_gene: TRBV29-1
abundance: few
j_gene: TRBJ1-2
d_gene: -
CDR3aa: CSVEVQADYGYTF
CDR3nt: TGCAGCGTTGAGGTCCAGGCAGACTATGGCTACACCTTC

v_gene: TRBV5-1
abundance: -
j_gene: TRBJ2-1
d_gene: TRBD2
CDR3aa: CASSPGLPAGVHYNEQFF
CDR3nt: TGCGCCAGCAGCCCCGGGCTCCCCGCGGGAGTACACTACAATGAGCAGTTCTTC

v_gene: TRBV19
abundance: -
j_gene: TRBJ1-1
d_gene: -
CDR3aa: CASSPQTVNTEAFF
CDR3nt: TGTGCCAGTAGTCCACAGACAGTCAACACTGAAGCTTTCTTT

v_gene: TRBV7-9
abundance: -
j_gene: TRBJ1-1
d_gene: -
CDR3aa: CASSLREGTEAFF
CDR3nt: TGTGCCAGCAGCTTAAGGGAGGGCACTGAAGCTTTCTTT

v_gene: TRBV9
abundance: -
j_gene: TRBJ2-3
d_gene: -
CDR3aa: CASRGSTDTQYF
CDR3nt: TGTGCCAGCAGAGGCAGCACAGATACGCAGTATTTT

v_gene: TRBV28
abundance: -
j_gene: TRBJ1-4
d_gene: -
CDR3aa: CASRTIGGLEKLFF
CDR3nt: TGTGCCAGCAGAACGATAGGGGGTCTTGAAAAACTGTTTTTT

v_gene: TRBV28
abundance: -
j_gene: TRBJ1-2
d_gene: -
CDR3aa: CASSSQINYGYTF
CDR3nt: TGTGCCAGCAGTTCCCAGATTAACTATGGCTACACCTTC

v_gene: TRBV27
abundance: few
j_gene: TRBJ1-2
d_gene: TRBD1
CDR3aa: CASSLLTGNYGYTF
CDR3nt: TGTGCCAGCAGCCTTTTGACAGGGAACTATGGCTACACCTTC

v_gene: TRBV6-5
abundance: -
j_gene: TRBJ2-5
d_gene: TRBD2
CDR3aa: CASSRGLAGRETQYF
CDR3nt: TGTGCCAGCAGCCGAGGACTAGCGGGGCGGGAGACCCAGTACTTC

v_gene: TRBV5-6
abundance: -
j_gene: TRBJ2-1
d_gene: TRBD2
CDR3aa: CASSPAGSSYNEQFF
CDR3nt: TGTGCCAGCAGCCCAGCGGGGAGCTCCTACAATGAGCAGTTCTTC

v_gene: TRBV28
abundance: -
j_gene: TRBJ1-2
d_gene: -
CDR3aa: CASSLSIYGYTF
CDR3nt: TGTGCCAGCAGTTTATCGATCTATGGCTACACCTTC

v_gene: TRBV5-5
abundance: -
j_gene: TRBJ2-3
d_gene: -
CDR3aa: CASSFGSAGQTTDTQYF
CDR3nt: TGTGCCAGCAGCTTTGGATCGGCGGGACAGACAACAGATACGCAGTATTTT

v_gene: TRBV7-2
abundance: few
j_gene: TRBJ2-7
d_gene: -
CDR3aa: CASSKQGSPYEQYF
CDR3nt: TGTGCCAGCAGCAAACAGGGATCGCCCTACGAGCAGTACTTC

v_gene: TRBV6-5
abundance: -
j_gene: TRBJ2-3
d_gene: -
CDR3aa: CASSYLASTDTQYF
CDR3nt: TGTGCCAGCAGTTACCTAGCCTCCACAGATACGCAGTATTTT

v_gene: TRBV15
abundance: -
j_gene: TRBJ1-1
d_gene: -
CDR3aa: CATSRDYKAQAFF
CDR3nt: TGTGCCACCAGCAGAGATTACAAGGCACAAGCTTTCTTT

v_gene: TRBV29-1
abundance: once
j_gene: TRBJ2-3
d_gene: -
CDR3aa: CSVDRGLSTDTQYF
CDR3nt: TGCAGCGTTGACAGGGGCCTGAGCACAGATACGCAGTATTTT